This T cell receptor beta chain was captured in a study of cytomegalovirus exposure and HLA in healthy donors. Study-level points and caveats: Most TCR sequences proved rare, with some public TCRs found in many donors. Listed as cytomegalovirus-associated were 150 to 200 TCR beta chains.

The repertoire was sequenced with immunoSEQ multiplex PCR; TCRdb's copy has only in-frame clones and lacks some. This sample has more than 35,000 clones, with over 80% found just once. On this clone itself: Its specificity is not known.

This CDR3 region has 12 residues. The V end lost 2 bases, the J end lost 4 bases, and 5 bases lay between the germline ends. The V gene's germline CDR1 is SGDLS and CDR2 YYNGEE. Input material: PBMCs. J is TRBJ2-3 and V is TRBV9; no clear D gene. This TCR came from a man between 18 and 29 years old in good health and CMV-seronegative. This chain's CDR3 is CASSVLSDTQYF. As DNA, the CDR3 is TGTGCCAGCAGCGTTCTCTCAGATACGCAGTATTTT.